Described below is a single TCR beta chain sequence and its context. Its antigen remains unknown. V lost 6 bases, J lost 3 bases, and 3 bases stayed unmatched. Germline assignment: CDR1 DFQATT and CDR2 SNEGSKA (reference sequence). The CDR3 has 13 residues. These data come from a study of T cells in Graves' hyperthyroidism and ophthalmopathy. Clinical symptoms, serum thyroxine, TRAb, thyroid ultrasound and orbital computed tomography informed diagnoses. Amplified TCR beta CDR3 regions came from RNA transcripts. First-round RT-PCR of the TCR CDR3 relied on the HTBI primer set. TCRdb re-derived calls from the multiplex PCR reads in MiXCR, one entry per CDR3 protein. This sample carries 550,000 to 700,000 distinct CDR3 sequences, 40% to 55% of them seen once, and the ten largest clones take roughly 19%. The study's findings and limits: Clonotypes that were expanded in thyroid above 0.001 mostly appeared in blood too. Ophthalmopathy cases were set apart from stable hyperthyroidism by a 13 V-J model.

The origin of this receptor is an adult woman with Graves' disease, either hyperthyroidism or ophthalmopathy (not recorded which). The material sequenced was peripheral blood or thyroid tissue (not recorded which). V gene TRBV20-1 combines with J gene TRBJ1-5, with TRBD1 matching over 9 bases. CDR3 bases: TGCAGTGCAGGGACAGGGTCCAATCAGCCCCAGCATTTT. Its translation: CSAGTGSNQPQHF.